This T cell receptor beta chain appears in the sequencing data of a study of cytomegalovirus exposure and HLA in healthy donors. Notes on the study in general: Overall, around 160 TCR beta chains were annotated as cytomegalovirus-associated.

Vbeta (60) and Jbeta (13) primers were used in the PCR. Sequencing was performed with immunoSEQ multiplex PCR; in TCRdb, only in-frame clones are kept and a portion is missing. The sample consists of tens of thousands of clones, approximately 67% of them appearing once. On this clone itself: Its antigen is still unknown.

Trimming took 5 bases from V and 6 from J; bases not matched to a gene: 7. CDR3 length: 13 amino acids. Germline CDR1 is SQVTM and CDR2 is ANQGSEA. The source material was PBMCs. The chain is built from TRBV29-1 and TRBJ1-1; 9 nucleotides align to TRBD1. The sequence derives from a man aged 40-50 years in good health and CMV-seropositive. The CDR3, as DNA: TGCAGCGTTCGGGGACAGGGCAACCCTGAAGCTTTCTTT. Translating it yields CSVRGQGNPEAFF.